The TCR beta chain described here comes from a study of T cell responses to AZD1222 COVID-19 vaccine. Assay: immunoSEQ multiplex PCR; the TCRdb copy retains only in-frame clones and omits some. The sample lists about 130,000 clones, approximately 91% occurring once. Per the germline V gene, CDR1 is LNHNV and CDR2 is YYDKDF (reference sequence). Unmatched junction bases numbered 9, after V lost 5 bases and J lost 3 bases. CDR3 length: 16 residues. The receptor was isolated from an adult who received the AZD1222 COVID-19 vaccine. The sample here was peripheral blood, taken 28 days after the second AZD1222 dose. The rearrangement uses TRBV15 and TRBJ2-1; 8 bases agree with TRBD2. CDR3 loop: CATSETASGFYNEQFF. The CDR3 DNA reads as TGTGCCACCAGCGAAACCGCTAGCGGGTTCTACAATGAGCAGTTCTTC.